This T cell receptor (beta chain) was identified in a study of blood T cell repertoires in COVID-19. Germline V gives CDR1 MDHEN, CDR2 SYDVKM. CDR3 length: 12 residues. Trimming shortened V by 8 bases and J by 6 bases, and 11 bases separated the two germline ends. Produced via immunoSEQ multiplex PCR; TCRdb's table is partial and in-frame only. The sample has over 100,000 clones, about 80% seen once. Sequencing was done on a sample of peripheral blood. This receptor was identified in a woman in her 50s with acute or convalescent COVID-19. V gene TRBV28 combines with J gene TRBJ1-5, with D hard to call. This CDR3 reads CASCLNGQPQHF. CDR3 in DNA: TGTGCCAGCTGCCTTAACGGTCAGCCCCAGCATTTT. Looking up the rest from reference TRBV28 and TRBJ1-5 gives the full variable domain: DVKVTQSSRYLVKRTGEKVFLECVQDMDHENMFWYRQDPGLGLRLIYFSYDVKMKEKGDIPEGYSVSREKKERFSLILESASTNQTSMYLCASCLNGQPQHFGDGTRLSIL.